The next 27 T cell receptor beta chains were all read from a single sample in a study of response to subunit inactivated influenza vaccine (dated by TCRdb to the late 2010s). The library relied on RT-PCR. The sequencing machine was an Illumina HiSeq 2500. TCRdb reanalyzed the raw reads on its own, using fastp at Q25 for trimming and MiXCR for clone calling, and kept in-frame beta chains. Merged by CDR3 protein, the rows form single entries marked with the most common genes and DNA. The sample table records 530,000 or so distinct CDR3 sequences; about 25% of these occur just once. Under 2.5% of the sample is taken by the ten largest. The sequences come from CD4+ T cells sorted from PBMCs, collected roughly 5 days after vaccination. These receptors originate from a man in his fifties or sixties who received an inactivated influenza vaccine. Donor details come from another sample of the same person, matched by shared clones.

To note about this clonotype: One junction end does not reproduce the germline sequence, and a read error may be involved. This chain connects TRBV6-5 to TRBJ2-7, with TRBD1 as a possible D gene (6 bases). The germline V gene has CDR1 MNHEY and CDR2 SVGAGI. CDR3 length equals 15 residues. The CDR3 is CASSNSGTSVYEQYF. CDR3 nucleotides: TGTGCCAGCAGTAACTCCGGGACAAGTGTCTACGAGCAGTACTTC.

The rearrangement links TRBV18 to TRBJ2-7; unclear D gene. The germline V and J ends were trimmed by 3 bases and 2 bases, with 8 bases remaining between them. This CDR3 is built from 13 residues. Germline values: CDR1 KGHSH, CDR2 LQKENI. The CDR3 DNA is TGTGCCAGCTCACCGCGTGAGACCTACGAGCAGTACTTC. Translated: CASSPRETYEQYF.

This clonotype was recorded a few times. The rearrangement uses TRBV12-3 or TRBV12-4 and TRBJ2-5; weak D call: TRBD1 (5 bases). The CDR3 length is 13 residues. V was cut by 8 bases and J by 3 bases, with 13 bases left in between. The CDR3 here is CASLEAGKETQYF. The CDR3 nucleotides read TGTGCCAGCCTCGAGGCAGGGAAAGAGACCCAGTACTTC.

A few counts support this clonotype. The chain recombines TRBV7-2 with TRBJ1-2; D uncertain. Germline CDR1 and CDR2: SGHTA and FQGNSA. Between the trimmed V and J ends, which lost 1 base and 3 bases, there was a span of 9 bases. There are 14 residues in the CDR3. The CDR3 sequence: CASSLVLGDYGYTF. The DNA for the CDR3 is TGTGCCAGCAGCTTAGTCCTTGGGGACTATGGCTACACCTTC.

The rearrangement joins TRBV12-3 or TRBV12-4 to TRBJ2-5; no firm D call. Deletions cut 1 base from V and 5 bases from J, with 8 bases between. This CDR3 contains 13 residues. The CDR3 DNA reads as TGTGCCAGCAGTTTAGGCGAACCGGAGACCCAGTACTTC. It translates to CASSLGEPETQYF.

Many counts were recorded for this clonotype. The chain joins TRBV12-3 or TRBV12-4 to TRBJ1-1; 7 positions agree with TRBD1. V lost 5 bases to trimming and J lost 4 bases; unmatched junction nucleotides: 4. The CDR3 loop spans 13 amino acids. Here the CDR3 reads CASSTGAATEAFF. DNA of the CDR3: TGTGCCAGCAGTACAGGGGCGGCCACTGAAGCTTTCTTT.

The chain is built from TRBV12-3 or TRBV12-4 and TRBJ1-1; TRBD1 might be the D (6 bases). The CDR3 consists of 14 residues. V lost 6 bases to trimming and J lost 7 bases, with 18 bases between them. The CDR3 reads CASRERGDWSEAFF. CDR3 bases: TGTGCCAGCAGGGAAAGGGGGGATTGGAGTGAAGCTTTCTTT.

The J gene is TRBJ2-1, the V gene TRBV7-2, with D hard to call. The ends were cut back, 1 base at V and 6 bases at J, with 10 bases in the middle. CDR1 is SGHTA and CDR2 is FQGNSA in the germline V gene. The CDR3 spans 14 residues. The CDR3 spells CASSLDGYTNEQFF. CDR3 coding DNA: TGTGCCAGCAGCTTAGATGGCTACACCAATGAGCAGTTCTTC.

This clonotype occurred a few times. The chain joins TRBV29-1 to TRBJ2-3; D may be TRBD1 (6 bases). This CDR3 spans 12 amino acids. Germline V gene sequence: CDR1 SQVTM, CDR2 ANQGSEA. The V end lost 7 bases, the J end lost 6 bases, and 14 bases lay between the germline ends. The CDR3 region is CSATLQGDTQYF. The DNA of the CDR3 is TGCAGCGCAACCCTCCAGGGGGATACGCAGTATTTT.

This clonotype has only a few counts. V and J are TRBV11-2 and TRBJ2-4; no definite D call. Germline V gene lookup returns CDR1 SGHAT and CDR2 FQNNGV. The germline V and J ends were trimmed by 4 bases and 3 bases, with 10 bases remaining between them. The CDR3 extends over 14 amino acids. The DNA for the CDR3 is TGTGCCAGCAGCTCTATCCGCGACAAAAACATTCAGTACTTC. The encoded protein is CASSSIRDKNIQYF.

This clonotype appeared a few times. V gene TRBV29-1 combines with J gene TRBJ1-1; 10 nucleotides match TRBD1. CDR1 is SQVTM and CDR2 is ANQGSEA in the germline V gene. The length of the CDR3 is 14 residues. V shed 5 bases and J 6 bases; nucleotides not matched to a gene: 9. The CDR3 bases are TGCAGCGTTTCGCGACAGGGGGCGCAGGCTGAAGCTTTCTTT. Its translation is CSVSRQGAQAEAFF.

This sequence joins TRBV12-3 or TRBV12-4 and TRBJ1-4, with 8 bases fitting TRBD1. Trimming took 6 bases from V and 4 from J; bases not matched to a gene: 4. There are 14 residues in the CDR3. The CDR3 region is CASSRGQVNEKLFF. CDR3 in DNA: TGTGCCAGCAGCCGGGGACAGGTTAATGAAAAACTGTTTTTT.

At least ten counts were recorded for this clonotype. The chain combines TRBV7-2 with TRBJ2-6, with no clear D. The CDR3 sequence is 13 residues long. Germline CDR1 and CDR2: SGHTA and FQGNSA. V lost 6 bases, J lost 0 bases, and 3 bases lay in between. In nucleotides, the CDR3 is TGTGCCAGCAGACCCTCTGGGGCCAACGTCCTGACTTTC. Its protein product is CASRPSGANVLTF.

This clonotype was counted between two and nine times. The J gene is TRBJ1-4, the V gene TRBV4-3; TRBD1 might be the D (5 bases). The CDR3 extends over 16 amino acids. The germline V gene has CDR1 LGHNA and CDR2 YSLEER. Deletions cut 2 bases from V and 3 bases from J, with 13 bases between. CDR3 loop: CASSQQDRWANEKLFF. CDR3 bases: TGCGCCAGCAGCCAACAAGACAGATGGGCTAATGAAAAACTGTTTTTT.

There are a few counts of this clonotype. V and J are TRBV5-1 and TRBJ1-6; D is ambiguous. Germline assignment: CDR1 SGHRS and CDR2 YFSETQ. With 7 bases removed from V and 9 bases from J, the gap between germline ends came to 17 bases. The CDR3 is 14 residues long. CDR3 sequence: CASRTAGTTSPLHF. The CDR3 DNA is TGCGCCAGCCGGACGGCAGGAACTACTTCACCCCTCCACTTT. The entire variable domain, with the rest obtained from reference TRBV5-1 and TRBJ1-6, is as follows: KAGVTQTPRYLIKTRGQQVTLSCSPISGHRSVSWYQQTPGQGLQFLFEYFSETQRNKGNFPGRFSGRQFSNSRSEMNVSTLELGDSALYLCASRTAGTTSPLHFGNGTRLTVT.

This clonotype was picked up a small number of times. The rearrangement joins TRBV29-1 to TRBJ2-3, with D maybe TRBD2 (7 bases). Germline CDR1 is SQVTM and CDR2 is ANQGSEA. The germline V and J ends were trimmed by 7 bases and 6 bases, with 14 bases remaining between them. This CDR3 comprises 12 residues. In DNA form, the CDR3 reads TGCAGCGCTACGGGGGGCGTGGATACGCAGTATTTT. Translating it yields CSATGGVDTQYF.

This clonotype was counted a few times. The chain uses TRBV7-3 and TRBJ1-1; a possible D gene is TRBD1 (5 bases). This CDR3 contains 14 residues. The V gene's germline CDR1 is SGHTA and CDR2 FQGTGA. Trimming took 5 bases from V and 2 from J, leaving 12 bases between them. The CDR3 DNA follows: TGTGCCAGCAGCCCATTGGGGGACAACACTGAAGCTTTCTTT. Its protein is CASSPLGDNTEAFF.

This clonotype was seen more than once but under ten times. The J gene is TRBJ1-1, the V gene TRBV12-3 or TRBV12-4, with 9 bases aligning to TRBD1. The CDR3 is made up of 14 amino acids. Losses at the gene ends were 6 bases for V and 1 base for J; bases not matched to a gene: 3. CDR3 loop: CASRWTGANTEAFF. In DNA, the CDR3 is TGTGCCAGCAGGTGGACAGGGGCGAACACTGAAGCTTTCTTT.

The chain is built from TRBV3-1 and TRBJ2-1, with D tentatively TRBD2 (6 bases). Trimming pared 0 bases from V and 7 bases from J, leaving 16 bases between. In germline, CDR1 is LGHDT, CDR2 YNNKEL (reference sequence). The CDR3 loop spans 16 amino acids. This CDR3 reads CASSQDLGAGGNEQFF. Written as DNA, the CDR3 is TGTGCCAGCAGCCAAGATTTAGGGGCCGGGGGAAATGAGCAGTTCTTC.

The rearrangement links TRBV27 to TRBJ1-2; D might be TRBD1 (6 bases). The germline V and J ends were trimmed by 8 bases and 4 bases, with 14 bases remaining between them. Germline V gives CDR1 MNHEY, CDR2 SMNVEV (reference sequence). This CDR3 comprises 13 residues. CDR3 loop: CASGSGHRYGYTF. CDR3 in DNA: TGTGCCAGCGGTTCGGGACACCGCTATGGCTACACCTTC.

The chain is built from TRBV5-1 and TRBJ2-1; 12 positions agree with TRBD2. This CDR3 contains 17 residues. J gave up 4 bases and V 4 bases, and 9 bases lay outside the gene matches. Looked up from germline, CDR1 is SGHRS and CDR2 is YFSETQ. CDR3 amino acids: CASSPVASGGVYNEQFF. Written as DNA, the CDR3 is TGCGCCAGCAGCCCCGTGGCTAGCGGGGGGGTATACAATGAGCAGTTCTTC.

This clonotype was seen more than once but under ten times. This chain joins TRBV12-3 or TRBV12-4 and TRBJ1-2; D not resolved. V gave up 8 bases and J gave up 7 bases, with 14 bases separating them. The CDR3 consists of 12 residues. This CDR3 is CASHSGASGYTF. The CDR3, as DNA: TGTGCCAGCCATTCGGGAGCAAGTGGCTACACCTTC.

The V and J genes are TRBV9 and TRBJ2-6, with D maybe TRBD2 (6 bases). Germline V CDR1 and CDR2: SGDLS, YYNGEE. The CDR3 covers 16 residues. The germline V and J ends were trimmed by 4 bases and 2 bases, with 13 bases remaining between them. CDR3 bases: TGTGCCAGCAGCTGGTTGGGGGGTACTGGGGCCAACGTCCTGACTTTC. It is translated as CASSWLGGTGANVLTF. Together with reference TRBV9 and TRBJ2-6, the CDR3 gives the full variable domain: DSGVTQTPKHLITATGQRVTLRCSPRSGDLSVYWYQQSLDQGLQFLIQYYNGEERAKGNILERFSAQQFPDLHSELNLSSLELGDSALYFCASSWLGGTGANVLTFGAGSRLTVL.

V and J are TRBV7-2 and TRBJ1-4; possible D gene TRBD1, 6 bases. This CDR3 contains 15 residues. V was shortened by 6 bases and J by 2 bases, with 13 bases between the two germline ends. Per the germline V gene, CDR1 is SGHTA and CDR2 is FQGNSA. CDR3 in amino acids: CASRVLGGTNEKLFF. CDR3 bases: TGTGCCAGCAGGGTTTTAGGGGGGACTAATGAAAAACTGTTTTTT.

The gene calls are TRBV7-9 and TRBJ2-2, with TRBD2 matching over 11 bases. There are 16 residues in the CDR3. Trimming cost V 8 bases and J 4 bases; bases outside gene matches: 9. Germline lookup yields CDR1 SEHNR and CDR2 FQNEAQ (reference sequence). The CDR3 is CASALTSGRTTGELFF. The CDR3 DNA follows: TGTGCCAGCGCCCTTACTAGCGGGAGAACCACCGGGGAGCTGTTTTTT.

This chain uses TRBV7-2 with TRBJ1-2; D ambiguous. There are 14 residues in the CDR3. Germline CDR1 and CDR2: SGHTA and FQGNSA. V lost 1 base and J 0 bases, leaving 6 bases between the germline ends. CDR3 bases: TGTGCCAGCAGCTTAGGCAGATCTAACTATGGCTACACCTTC. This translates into CASSLGRSNYGYTF.

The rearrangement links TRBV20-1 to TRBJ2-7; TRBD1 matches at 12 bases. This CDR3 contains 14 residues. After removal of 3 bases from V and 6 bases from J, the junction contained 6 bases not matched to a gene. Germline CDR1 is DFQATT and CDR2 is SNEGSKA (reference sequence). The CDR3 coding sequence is TGCAGTGCTAGCAAAGGGACAGGGGGCAGCGAGCAGTACTTC. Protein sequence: CSASKGTGGSEQYF.